The sequence of this T cell receptor (beta chain) was determined in a study of blood T cells in healthy people across ages. As regards this clonotype: Its antigen is still unknown.

Per-sample yields of isolated PBMCs were at least 7 million. Per sample, at least 6 micrograms of total RNA were extracted. Germline V gene lookup returns CDR1 SEHNR and CDR2 FQNEAQ (reference sequence). V was pared by 2 bases and J by 7 bases, with 6 bases of the junction left unmatched. This CDR3 spans 16 amino acids. Study-level findings and limits: Across samples, TCR beta diversity tracked strongly with naive T cell percentage.

The authors ran a second PCR of 7 to 11 cycles using a sample-barcoded 5' primer and a J-beta primer mix. A single record per CDR3 protein comes from TCRdb applying MiXCR to the 5' RACE reads. The sample records some 1.7 million distinct CDR3 sequences, roughly 27% being singletons. The rearrangement uses TRBV7-9 and TRBJ2-1, with TRBD2 matching 12 bases. The sequencing sample was made of blood. This clonotype was sampled from a woman aged 30 to 39 in good health. The CDR3 loop is CASSLRTSGAGNEQFF. Here the CDR3 DNA reads TGTGCCAGCAGCTTACGGACTAGCGGGGCGGGGAATGAGCAGTTCTTC. The full variable domain, its missing parts supplied by reference TRBV7-9 and TRBJ2-1, is DTGVSQNPRHKITKRGQNVTFRCDPISEHNRLYWYRQTLGQGPEFLTYFQNEAQLEKSRLLSDRFSAERPKGSFSTLEIQRTEQGDSAMYLCASSLRTSGAGNEQFFGPGTRLTVL.